A single sample is the source of the 3 T cell receptor beta chains below, sequenced in a study of blood T cell repertoires in COVID-19. The table came from immunoSEQ multiplex PCR; TCRdb's copy has only in-frame clones and leaves some out. The sample carries about 390,000 clones, around 87% recorded once. Sequenced: peripheral blood. The receptors here all came from a woman aged 55-70 years with COVID-19, enrolled during active disease.

The chain combines TRBV5-1 with TRBJ2-7, with 8 bases fitting TRBD1. In germline, CDR1 is SGHRS, CDR2 YFSETQ. The J segment lost 4 bases and the V segment lost 4 bases, leaving 7 bases of the junction unmatched. This CDR3 has 14 amino acids. The CDR3 DNA reads as TGCGCCAGCAGCCACGGACAGGGAGGATACGAGCAGTACTTC. It yields the protein CASSHGQGGYEQYF.

V and J are TRBV19 and TRBJ2-7, with TRBD1 matching over 10 bases. From germline, CDR1 is LNHDA and CDR2 SQIVND (reference sequence). V gave up 5 bases and J gave up 3 bases; unmatched junction bases: 13. CDR3 size: 17 residues. This CDR3 is CASSPPLGDRGYYEQYF. For the CDR3, the DNA is TGTGCCAGTAGTCCTCCGCTGGGGGACAGGGGATACTACGAGCAGTACTTC.

The V call is TRBV14, the J call TRBJ1-1; D is unresolved. The CDR3 contains 13 residues. Germline V gives CDR1 SGHDN, CDR2 FVKESK. V was cut by 5 bases and J by 0 bases, with 7 bases left in between. The CDR3 is CASSESLNTEAFF. The CDR3 nucleotides are TGTGCCAGCAGCGAGAGCCTGAACACTGAAGCTTTCTTT.